The 12 T cell receptor beta chains listed next were all sequenced from one sample in a study of cytomegalovirus exposure and HLA in healthy donors. PCR involved 60 Vbeta and 13 Jbeta primers. Profiled with immunoSEQ multiplex PCR; TCRdb holds only in-frame clones, not every one. The repertoire holds 150,000 to 200,000 clones, with around 87% as singletons. Sequenced input: PBMCs. Every receptor here comes from a woman under 30 in good health and CMV-seronegative.

The gene calls are TRBV6-1 and TRBJ1-6; D is uncertain. CDR1 and CDR2 from the germline V gene are MNHNS and SASEGT. The CDR3 totals 14 residues. Trimming shortened V by 2 bases and J by 6 bases, and 8 bases separated the two germline ends. The CDR3 coding sequence is TGTGCCAGCAGTGAATTGCCAGGTAATTCACCCCTCCACTTT. This codes for CASSELPGNSPLHF.

The V call is TRBV4-1, the J call TRBJ2-1; 7 bases line up with TRBD1. Germline loops: CDR1 MGHRA, CDR2 YSYEKL. V gave up 1 base and J gave up 4 bases; unmatched junction bases: 1. CDR3 length equals 14 residues. CDR3 region: CASSQAGQYNEQFF. The CDR3 coding sequence is TGCGCCAGCAGCCAAGCGGGACAGTACAATGAGCAGTTCTTC.

The genes are TRBV4-2 and TRBJ1-2; TRBD1 matches 7 bases. Germline CDR1 reads LGHNA; CDR2 reads YNFKEQ. V lost 0 bases and J lost 5; bases outside the gene matches: 3. CDR3 size: 14 residues. The CDR3 DNA follows: TGTGCCAGCAGCCAAGAAGACAGGGCGTATGGCTACACCTTC. Translation: CASSQEDRAYGYTF.

In DNA form, the CDR3 reads TGTGCCAGCAGTGAAGGAGGGGGTCGTGAGGCCGGGGAGCTGTTTTTT. Translation gives CASSEGGGREAGELFF. V gene TRBV6-1 combines with J gene TRBJ2-2; tentative D call: TRBD1 (6 bases). V lost 1 base and J lost 6, with 15 bases in between. The germline CDR1 and CDR2 sequences are MNHNS and SASEGT. The CDR3 spans 16 residues.

This chain joins TRBV6-1 and TRBJ2-3, with 9 bases fitting TRBD2. V was pared by 3 bases and J by 3 bases, with 1 base of the junction left unmatched. The CDR3 is made up of 14 amino acids. Germline V gives CDR1 MNHNS, CDR2 SASEGT. Here the CDR3 DNA reads TGTGCCAGCAGTGACAGCGGGGGGACAGATACGCAGTATTTT. It encodes CASSDSGGTDTQYF.

The CDR3: CAITPGGTEAFF. The CDR3, as DNA: TGTGCCATCACCCCGGGGGGCACTGAAGCTTTCTTT. The chain links TRBV10-3 to TRBJ1-1, with D possibly being TRBD1 (5 bases). The germline V gene has CDR1 ENHRY and CDR2 SYGVKD. The CDR3 is made up of 12 amino acids. Trimming shortened V by 7 bases and J by 4 bases, and 10 bases separated the two germline ends.

This sequence joins TRBV4-2 and TRBJ1-1; TRBD1 agrees at 7 bases. The length of the CDR3 is 16 residues. The germline V gene encodes CDR1 LGHNA and CDR2 YNFKEQ. J gave up 5 bases and V 0 bases, and 9 bases lay outside the gene matches. The CDR3 nucleotides are TGTGCCAGCAGCCAAGAAGTAAGGGGCAGGGGGACTGAAGCTTTCTTT. Translating gives CASSQEVRGRGTEAFF.

This clone is a singleton in its sample. The V and J genes are TRBV27 and TRBJ1-5; D may be TRBD1 (6 bases). The CDR3 runs to 13 residues. Trimming took off 5 bases at V and 7 bases at J, with 12 bases between the two ends. Germline V gene lookup returns CDR1 MNHEY and CDR2 SMNVEV (reference sequence). The CDR3 reads CASSPQGTQPQHF. The CDR3 DNA sequence: TGTGCCAGCAGTCCACAGGGAACCCAGCCCCAGCATTTT.

J is TRBJ2-3 and V is TRBV5-6; no definite D call. The V gene lost 6 bases and the J gene lost 3 bases, with 5 bases spanning the gap. The germline V gene encodes CDR1 SGHDT and CDR2 YYEEEE. There are 11 residues in the CDR3. Here the CDR3 reads CASTSTDTQYF. As DNA, the CDR3 is TGTGCCAGCACCTCGACAGATACGCAGTATTTT.

This chain joins TRBV11-1 and TRBJ1-2; 9 nucleotides line up with TRBD1. The CDR3 is 13 amino acids. The ends lost 5 bases at V and 6 bases at J; junction bases unmatched: 4. Germline loops: CDR1 SGHAT, CDR2 FQDESV (reference sequence). CDR3 residues: CASSTGTGNGYTF. CDR3 nucleotides: TGTGCCAGCAGCACCGGGACAGGGAATGGCTACACCTTC.

The chain employs TRBV7-2 and TRBJ1-3; D is unclear. Between the trimmed V and J ends, which lost 5 bases and 0 bases, there was a span of 14 bases. The CDR3 has 16 residues. The germline gives CDR1 SGHTA, CDR2 FQGNSA. DNA for the CDR3: TGTGCCAGCAGCCGGCGGCGGGCGAGCTCTGGAAACACCATATATTTT. It specifies CASSRRRASSGNTIYF.

The chain employs TRBV30 and TRBJ2-3; TRBD2 agrees at 8 bases. CDR3 length: 15 amino acids. Trimming cost V 0 bases and J 2 bases; bases outside gene matches: 4. Germline V CDR1 and CDR2: GTSNPN, SVGIG (reference sequence). The CDR3 spells CAWSVPGGVTDTQYF. CDR3 sequence (DNA): TGTGCCTGGAGTGTACCCGGGGGGGTCACAGATACGCAGTATTTT.